The next 30 T cell receptor beta chains were all read from a single sample in a study of T cell changes during pregnancy in multiple sclerosis. Repertoires were generated with immunoSEQ multiplex PCR, while TCRdb's copy carries only in-frame clones and drops some. Altogether 45,000 to 55,000 clones are present, about 90% being singletons, with the ten largest covering 1.2%. The sample was CD4+ T cells from peripheral blood mononuclear cells, taken in the second trimester of pregnancy. Receptor source: a female donor with multiple sclerosis, enrolled in a pregnancy study.

This clone showed up just a few times. The V gene is TRBV10-1, the J gene TRBJ2-7; 11 bases line up with TRBD2. V trimming: 3 bases; J trimming: 4 bases; junction bases outside the gene matches: 20. CDR1 and CDR2 (germline): WNHNN, SYGVQD (reference sequence). This CDR3 is 20 amino acids long. The chain's CDR3 is CASSDIPGTSGPRPPYEQYF. The CDR3 DNA follows: TGCGCCAGCAGTGATATTCCCGGGACTAGCGGACCAAGGCCCCCTTACGAGCAGTACTTC.

This sequence joins TRBV7-9 and TRBJ1-1, with no clear D. This CDR3 is 13 amino acids long. V gave up 1 base and J gave up 7 bases, with 10 bases separating them. The germline gives CDR1 SEHNR, CDR2 FQNEAQ (reference sequence). In DNA form, the CDR3 reads TGTGCCAGCAGCTTAGACGGTAATAATGAAGCTTTCTTT. This translates into CASSLDGNNEAFF.

This clone was observed once. This chain uses TRBV4-2 with TRBJ2-3, with D perhaps TRBD2 (5 bases). The V end was cut by 1 base, the J end by 4 bases, with 9 bases between. CDR3 length equals 14 residues. Germline V gene sequence: CDR1 LGHNA, CDR2 YNFKEQ. CDR3 coding DNA: TGTGCCAGCAGCCAAGGAAGCGGAGCAGATACGCAGTATTTT. Amino acid sequence: CASSQGSGADTQYF.

The chain carries TRBV7-2 and TRBJ1-1, with D perhaps TRBD1 (6 bases). The CDR3 consists of 13 residues. Trimming took off 5 bases at V and 7 bases at J, with 14 bases between the two ends. In germline, CDR1 is SGHTA, CDR2 FQGNSA. The CDR3 reads CASSLGQTLEAFF. The CDR3 DNA reads as TGTGCCAGCAGCCTTGGACAGACCCTTGAAGCTTTCTTT. The entire variable domain, with the rest obtained from reference TRBV7-2 and TRBJ1-1, is as follows: GAGVSQSPSNKVTEKGKDVELRCDPISGHTALYWYRQSLGQGLEFLIYFQGNSAPDKSGLPSDRFSAERTGGSVSTLTIQRTQQEDSAVYLCASSLGQTLEAFFGQGTRLTVV.

This clone was seen only once. The rearrangement joins TRBV7-8 to TRBJ1-1; a weak D match, TRBD1 (5 bases). This CDR3 is 16 amino acids long. The V and J ends lost 1 base and 0 bases respectively, with 12 bases between them. CDR1 and CDR2 from the germline V gene are SGHVS and FQNEAQ. As DNA, the CDR3 is TGTGCCAGCAGCTTAGAAGCGGGGACTATGAACACTGAAGCTTTCTTT. It encodes CASSLEAGTMNTEAFF.

The chain recombines TRBV5-1 with TRBJ2-2; TRBD2 aligns across 10 bases. The V segment lost 0 bases and the J segment 7 bases; nucleotides outside the gene matches: 6. This CDR3 spans 16 amino acids. Germline lookup yields CDR1 SGHRS and CDR2 YFSETQ. The CDR3, as DNA: TGCGCCAGCAGCTTGGCGGCTAGCGGGAGCGGCGGGGAGCTGTTTTTT. It codes for CASSLAASGSGGELFF.

The chain joins TRBV19 to TRBJ2-2, with unresolved D. V lost 5 bases and J 3 bases, leaving 10 bases between the germline ends. Germline assignment: CDR1 LNHDA and CDR2 SQIVND (reference sequence). This CDR3 spans 14 amino acids. The CDR3 sequence is CASSPGLDTGELFF. The CDR3 bases are TGTGCCAGTAGTCCTGGCCTGGACACCGGGGAGCTGTTTTTT.

The chain links TRBV5-6 to TRBJ2-7; D may be TRBD2 (6 bases). Per germline, CDR1 SGHDT and CDR2 YYEEEE. V was trimmed by 7 bases and J by 0 bases, leaving 14 bases between them. This CDR3 has 14 residues. CDR3 sequence: CASPRRVSSYEQYF. CDR3 DNA sequence: TGTGCCAGCCCTAGGAGGGTTAGCTCCTACGAGCAGTACTTC.

This sequence joins TRBV4-1 and TRBJ1-5; 10 bases align to TRBD1. This CDR3 spans 18 amino acids. Unmatched junction bases numbered 8, after V lost 3 bases and J lost 0 bases. Germline assignment: CDR1 MGHRA and CDR2 YSYEKL. The CDR3 DNA is TGCGCCAGCAGCCAGCCCACGGGACAGGGGAATAGCAATCAGCCCCAGCATTTT. Translating gives CASSQPTGQGNSNQPQHF.

The V call is TRBV29-1, the J call TRBJ2-1, with D tentatively TRBD1 (6 bases). The CDR3 contains 12 residues. Trimming pared 8 bases from V and 1 base from J, leaving 9 bases between. Germline CDR1 and CDR2: SQVTM and ANQGSEA. The CDR3 sequence is CSTQGSYNEQFF. The CDR3 coding sequence is TGCAGCACACAGGGATCCTACAATGAGCAGTTCTTC.

This clone appeared a few times. V and J are TRBV27 and TRBJ2-1; 8 bases fit TRBD1. The CDR3 spans 16 residues. Losses at the gene ends were 8 bases for V and 4 bases for J; bases not matched to a gene: 13. The germline V gene encodes CDR1 MNHEY and CDR2 SMNVEV (reference sequence). The CDR3 DNA reads as TGTGCCAGCCGACTGACCGGGACAGGAATATACAATGAGCAGTTCTTC. Translation gives CASRLTGTGIYNEQFF.

V is TRBV7-7 and J is TRBJ2-5, with 7 bases aligning to TRBD2. The CDR3 totals 16 residues. Germline V lookup: CDR1 SSHAT, CDR2 FNYEAQ (reference sequence). V shed 3 bases, J shed 4 bases, and the junction held 11 bases outside the gene matches. The CDR3 DNA sequence: TGTGCCAGCAGCTTTTCGAGCGGGGAGGGCCCAGAGACCCAGTACTTC. Translating it yields CASSFSSGEGPETQYF. Using reference TRBV7-7 and TRBJ2-5 for the parts outside the CDR3, the full variable domain is GAGVSQSPRYKVTKRGQDVTLRCDPISSHATLYWYQQALGQGPEFLTYFNYEAQPDKSGLPSDRFSAERPEGSISTLTIQRTEQRDSAMYRCASSFSSGEGPETQYFGPGTRLLVL.

The gene calls are TRBV7-9 and TRBJ2-5, with TRBD1 matching over 12 bases. CDR1 and CDR2 (germline): SEHNR, FQNEAQ (reference sequence). The junction had 7 bases not matched to a gene; V was cut back by 4 bases and J by 1 base. This CDR3 contains 17 residues. CDR3 loop: CASSSGTGGGGQETQYF. DNA of the CDR3: TGTGCCAGCAGCTCCGGGACAGGGGGCGGTGGCCAAGAGACCCAGTACTTC.

V and J are TRBV28 and TRBJ2-2; 9 bases line up with TRBD1. The length of the CDR3 is 16 residues. CDR1 is MDHEN and CDR2 is SYDVKM in the germline V gene. J lost 5 bases, V lost 4 bases, and 8 bases had no gene match. CDR3 residues: CASSSHPGQGTGELFF. In DNA, the CDR3 is TGTGCCAGCAGTTCTCACCCGGGACAGGGAACCGGGGAGCTGTTTTTT.

The table lists this clone with a few counts. The rearrangement uses TRBV6-1 and TRBJ1-1; TRBD1 aligns across 7 bases. Germline CDR1 reads MNHNS; CDR2 reads SASEGT. The CDR3 extends over 13 amino acids. The V segment lost 5 bases and the J segment 6 bases; nucleotides outside the gene matches: 6. CDR3 loop: CASSPQGYAEAFF. CDR3 nucleotide sequence: TGTGCCAGCAGTCCACAGGGGTACGCTGAAGCTTTCTTT.

The V and J genes are TRBV19 and TRBJ2-7; TRBD1 agrees at 10 bases. The CDR3 sequence is 14 residues long. V shed 8 bases, J shed 4 bases, and the junction held 8 bases outside the gene matches. Per the germline V gene, CDR1 is LNHDA and CDR2 is SQIVND (reference sequence). CDR3 protein: CASGSGTGVYEQYF. CDR3 sequence (DNA): TGTGCCAGTGGCTCCGGGACAGGGGTTTACGAGCAGTACTTC.

The chain couples TRBV21-1 to TRBJ2-7; the listed D gene, TRBD1, was not tested against the DNA. TRBV21-1 is a pseudogene segment. The CDR3 covers 16 residues. CDR3 protein: CASSTRQGKGPYEQYF. The CDR3 DNA reads as TGTGCCAGCAGCACCCGACAGGGCAAGGGCCCCTACGAGCAGTACTTC.

The rearrangement uses TRBV5-8 and TRBJ2-5; 7 nucleotides agree with TRBD1. Germline CDR1 reads SGHTS; CDR2 reads YDEGEE. The CDR3 loop spans 15 amino acids. J gave up 2 bases and V 3 bases, and 7 bases lay outside the gene matches. CDR3 region: CASSSLRDRQETQYF. The DNA for the CDR3 is TGTGCCAGCAGCTCATTGAGGGACAGACAAGAGACCCAGTACTTC.

The V gene is TRBV2, the J gene TRBJ1-5; TRBD1 matches 7 bases. CDR1 is SNHLY, CDR2 FYNNEI, per germline. The junction had 4 bases not matched to a gene; V was cut back by 5 bases and J by 3 bases. CDR3 size: 14 residues. The CDR3 nucleotides read TGTGCCAGCAGTACCGGACAGGACAATCAGCCCCAGCATTTT. Encoded protein: CASSTGQDNQPQHF.

The chain links TRBV5-1 to TRBJ2-3; D might be TRBD2 (6 bases). Trimming took off 1 base at V and 1 base at J, with 10 bases between the two ends. The CDR3 is made up of 15 amino acids. Germline lookup yields CDR1 SGHRS and CDR2 YFSETQ. The CDR3 is CASSLPGAGTDTQYF. The DNA for the CDR3 is TGCGCCAGCAGCTTGCCGGGAGCTGGCACAGATACGCAGTATTTT.

The chain uses TRBV6-1 and TRBJ1-5; possible D gene TRBD1, 5 bases. The CDR3 runs to 14 residues. The germline CDR1 and CDR2 sequences are MNHNS and SASEGT. Trimming cost V 4 bases and J 0 bases, with 7 bases left between them. The CDR3 DNA follows: TGTGCCAGCAGTGCGCAGGGTAGCAATCAGCCCCAGCATTTT. This sequence encodes CASSAQGSNQPQHF.

The table lists this clone with a count of one. CDR3 sequence: CASSSMDILSGNTIYF. CDR3 sequence (DNA): TGTGCCAGCTCATCGATGGACATACTCTCTGGAAACACCATATATTTT. The V call is TRBV18, the J call TRBJ1-3; D may be TRBD1 (5 bases). V dropped 5 bases and J dropped 0 bases, with 14 bases sitting between them. Germline-derived CDR1 and CDR2 are KGHSH and LQKENI. The CDR3 length is 16 residues.

Only a few counts were recorded for this clone. The junction does not match germline at one end; this may be a read error. The J gene is TRBJ1-3, the V gene TRBV9, with TRBD1 as a possible D gene (5 bases). The V gene's germline CDR1 is SGDLS and CDR2 YYNGEE. This CDR3 is built from 12 residues. CDR3 nucleotides: TGTGCCAGCAGCGGCGGCTTGGGGCATTTGGATTTT. Translated: CASSGGLGHLDF.

This chain joins TRBV11-2 and TRBJ2-2, with D maybe TRBD2 (5 bases). The V gene lost 0 bases and the J gene lost 1 base, with 18 bases spanning the gap. There are 19 residues in the CDR3. Germline V gene sequence: CDR1 SGHAT, CDR2 FQNNGV. The CDR3 is CASSLEPSGIPLNTGELFF. Written as DNA, the CDR3 is TGTGCCAGCAGCTTAGAGCCGAGCGGAATCCCACTGAACACCGGGGAGCTGTTTTTT.

This clone occurred once. The chain has TRBV6-6 and TRBJ2-2; TRBD1 might be the D (6 bases). The V gene's germline CDR1 is MNHNY and CDR2 SVGAGI (reference sequence). The length of the CDR3 is 13 residues. V lost 6 bases, J lost 3 bases, and 8 bases lay in between. The CDR3: CASRKGDTGELFF. For the CDR3, the DNA is TGTGCCAGCAGAAAGGGGGACACCGGGGAGCTGTTTTTT.

The chain uses TRBV19 and TRBJ2-3, with 8 bases aligning to TRBD2. V lost 5 bases and J lost 8; bases outside the gene matches: 9. This CDR3 is 14 amino acids long. In germline, CDR1 is LNHDA, CDR2 SQIVND (reference sequence). CDR3 nucleotide sequence: TGTGCCAGTAGTTTGCGGGAGGTTGGAGGTACGCAGTATTTT. This sequence encodes CASSLREVGGTQYF.

The rearrangement joins TRBV28 to TRBJ1-1, with D possibly being TRBD1 (6 bases). V shed 2 bases and J shed 1 base, with 8 bases lying between them. The CDR3 extends over 14 amino acids. Germline CDR1 is MDHEN and CDR2 is SYDVKM. The CDR3 bases are TGTGCCAGCAGTTTACCAGGGGCGAACACTGAAGCTTTCTTT. It encodes CASSLPGANTEAFF.

This rearrangement joins TRBV6-1 to TRBJ2-7, with TRBD2 as a possible D gene (5 bases). The CDR3 is 14 amino acids. Trimming cost V 2 bases and J 1 base, with 9 bases left between them. Germline lookup yields CDR1 MNHNS and CDR2 SASEGT. The CDR3 loop is CASSESGSSYEQYF. The CDR3 region has the DNA TGTGCCAGCAGTGAATCGGGGTCGTCCTACGAGCAGTACTTC.

The chain carries TRBV28 and TRBJ2-4; 10 nucleotides agree with TRBD2. This CDR3 comprises 18 residues. Unmatched junction bases numbered 9, after V lost 1 base and J lost 3 bases. Germline V gives CDR1 MDHEN, CDR2 SYDVKM. CDR3 bases: TGTGCCAGCAGTTTATTAGCGGGAGGCGCAACCATCAAAAACATTCAGTACTTC. Translating it yields CASSLLAGGATIKNIQYF.

At least ten counts were recorded for this clone. The genes are TRBV7-9 and TRBJ1-1; 11 bases are shared with TRBD1. This CDR3 has 14 amino acids. The V gene's germline CDR1 is SEHNR and CDR2 FQNEAQ (reference sequence). The V and J ends lost 6 bases and 6 bases, in that order; junction bases with no gene match: 6. The DNA for the CDR3 is TGTGCCAGCAGTTGGGACAGGGGGACTGCTGAAGCTTTCTTT. This sequence encodes CASSWDRGTAEAFF.